This paragraph covers one TCR beta chain sequence. Its antigen is currently unknown. TCR beta CDR3 regions were amplified from RNA transcripts. In the first-round RT-PCR of the TCR CDR3, the HTBI primer set was used. TCRdb re-called the multiplex PCR reads through MiXCR, storing one row per CDR3 protein. The sample shows 400,000 or so distinct CDR3 sequences, approximately 14% of them seen only once. Germline V lookup: CDR1 SEHNR, CDR2 FQNEAQ (reference sequence). V was clipped by 5 bases and J by 6 bases, with 11 bases between them. The CDR3 covers 13 residues. The sample belongs to a study of T cells in Graves' hyperthyroidism and ophthalmopathy. General observations from the study: Ophthalmopathy could be told apart from stable hyperthyroidism with a 13 V-J model.

This chain joins TRBV7-9 and TRBJ1-5, with a tentative D call TRBD1 (5 bases). The clonotype comes from a woman in her fifties or sixties with Graves' ophthalmopathy. Sample: blood. The CDR3 here is CASSAREGQPQHF. CDR3 in DNA: TGTGCCAGCAGCGCCAGGGAAGGTCAGCCCCAGCATTTT.